The clone carrying this TCR beta chain has just a few counts. Germline V CDR1 and CDR2: MNHNS, SASEGT. V lost 4 bases to trimming and J lost 6 bases, with 11 bases between them. There are 13 residues in the CDR3. This specimen belongs to a study of blood T cells in healthy people across ages. Background on the study: Template-switching capture recovered about one barcoded beta molecule per two T cells.

It was with a sample-barcoded 5' primer and a J-beta primer mix that a second PCR of about 6 to 11 cycles was run. Via MiXCR, TCRdb re-called the 5' RACE reads, giving one row per CDR3 protein. The top ten clones hold about a quarter of a sample with just over 800,000 distinct CDR3 sequences, roughly 60% of them seen once. The TCR comes from a man aged 25 to 45 in good health. The sequencing sample was made of blood. This rearrangement joins TRBV6-1 to TRBJ2-3; no clear D. CDR3 loop: CASSGFGSDTQYF. DNA for the CDR3: TGTGCCAGCAGTGGGTTTGGCTCGGATACGCAGTATTTT.